Reported below is one T cell receptor beta chain. This specimen belongs to a study of blood T cell repertoires in COVID-19. Measured with immunoSEQ multiplex PCR; TCRdb has only the in-frame clones, and not every one. The sample has about 120,000 clones; about four fifths are singletons. V lost 3 bases, J lost 5 bases, and 10 bases lay in between. CDR3 length: 13 residues. The germline gives CDR1 SGHTA, CDR2 FQGNSA. The specimen was peripheral blood. The TCR sequence derives from a man aged 65-85 years with acute or convalescent COVID-19. The V call is TRBV7-2, the J call TRBJ2-5; D is possibly TRBD1 (5 bases). Written as DNA, the CDR3 is TGTGCCAGCAGCTTTTCCAGGGTGGAGACCCAGTACTTC. It specifies CASSFSRVETQYF.